The T cell receptor beta chain described here comes from a study of CD8 T cells in ankylosing spondylitis. The germline gives CDR1 DFQATT, CDR2 SNEGSKA (reference sequence). The CDR3 runs to 16 residues. Trimming removed 5 bases from V and 7 bases from J; junction bases left unmatched: 13. General study findings and limits: Enrichment of disease-linked clones was reportedly significant in matched ankylosing spondylitis synovial fluid. Disease-linked clones were CD8+ and relatively rare in peripheral blood. Typical of ankylosing spondylitis blood, it appeared, was a TCR beta motif of roughly eight highly homologous variants.

This clonotype was seen ten or more times. Its antigen is undetermined. Making the TCR beta libraries involved quantitative 5'-RACE with molecular barcodes. TCRdb independently ran MiXCR on the 5' RACE reads; one entry per CDR3 protein. The sample gives under 300,000 distinct CDR3 sequences, 8.6% of which show up once; nearly 7% is in the top ten. This TCR was recovered from a male donor with ankylosing spondylitis or in good health (not recorded which). The rearrangement joins TRBV20-1 to TRBJ2-1; 11 bases fit TRBD2. Sequencing was carried out using blood, either unsorted or a sorted T cell fraction (not recorded which). CDR3 residues: CSAQTLLAGDRNEQFF. The CDR3 bases are TGCAGTGCTCAAACTCTACTAGCGGGAGATCGGAATGAGCAGTTCTTC.